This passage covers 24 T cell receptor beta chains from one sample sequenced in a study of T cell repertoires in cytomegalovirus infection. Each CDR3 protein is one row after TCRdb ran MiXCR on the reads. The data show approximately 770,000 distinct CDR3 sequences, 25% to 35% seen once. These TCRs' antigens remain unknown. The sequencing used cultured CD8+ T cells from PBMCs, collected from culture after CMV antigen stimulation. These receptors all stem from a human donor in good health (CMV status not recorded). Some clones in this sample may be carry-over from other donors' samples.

CDR3 nucleotide sequence: TGTGCCAGCAGTACCTACAGGGCCCCTGAGCAGTTCTTC. Encoded protein: CASSTYRAPEQFF. The genes are TRBV6-1 and TRBJ2-1; perhaps TRBD1 as D (6 bases). CDR3 size: 13 residues. In germline, CDR1 is MNHNS, CDR2 SASEGT. Trimming took off 5 bases at V and 9 bases at J, with 14 bases between the two ends.

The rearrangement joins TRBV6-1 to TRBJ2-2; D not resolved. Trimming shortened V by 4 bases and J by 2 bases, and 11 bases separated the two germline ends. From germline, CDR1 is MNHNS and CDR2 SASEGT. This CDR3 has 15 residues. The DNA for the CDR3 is TGTGCCAGCAGTGTCCGACGGATTAACACCGGGGAGCTGTTTTTT. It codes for CASSVRRINTGELFF.

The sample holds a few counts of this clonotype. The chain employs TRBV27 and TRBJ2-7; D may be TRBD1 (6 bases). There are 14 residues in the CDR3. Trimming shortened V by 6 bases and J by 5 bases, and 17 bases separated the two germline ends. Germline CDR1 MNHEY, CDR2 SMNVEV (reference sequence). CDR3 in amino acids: CASSLGTLRNEQYF. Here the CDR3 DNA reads TGTGCCAGCAGCCTCGGGACACTCCGTAACGAGCAGTACTTC.

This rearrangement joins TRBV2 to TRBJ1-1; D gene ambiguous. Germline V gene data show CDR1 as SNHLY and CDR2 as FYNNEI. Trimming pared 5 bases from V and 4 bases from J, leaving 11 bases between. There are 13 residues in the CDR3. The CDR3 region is CASSSWEGTEAFF. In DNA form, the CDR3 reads TGTGCCAGCAGTTCGTGGGAGGGCACTGAAGCTTTCTTT.

CDR3 residues: CSARGLGQEYGEAFF. DNA of the CDR3: TGCAGTGCTAGAGGCTTGGGACAGGAGTATGGTGAAGCTTTCTTT. The chain combines TRBV20-1 with TRBJ1-1; 8 bases agree with TRBD1. This CDR3 has 15 amino acids. From germline, CDR1 is DFQATT and CDR2 SNEGSKA (reference sequence). The V and J ends lost 1 base and 7 bases, in that order; junction bases with no gene match: 11.

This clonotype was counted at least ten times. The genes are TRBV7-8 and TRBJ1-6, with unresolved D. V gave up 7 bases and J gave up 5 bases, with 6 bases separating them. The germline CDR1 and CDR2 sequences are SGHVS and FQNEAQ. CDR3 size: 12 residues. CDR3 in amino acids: CASTGNNSPLHF. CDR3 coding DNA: TGTGCCAGCACGGGGAATAATTCACCCCTCCACTTT.

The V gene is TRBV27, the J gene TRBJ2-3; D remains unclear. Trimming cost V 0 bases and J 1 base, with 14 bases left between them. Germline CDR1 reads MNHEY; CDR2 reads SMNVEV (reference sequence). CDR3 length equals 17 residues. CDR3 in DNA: TGTGCCAGCAGTTTATCGCAAGCGTATGAGGGCACAGATACGCAGTATTTT. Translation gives CASSLSQAYEGTDTQYF.

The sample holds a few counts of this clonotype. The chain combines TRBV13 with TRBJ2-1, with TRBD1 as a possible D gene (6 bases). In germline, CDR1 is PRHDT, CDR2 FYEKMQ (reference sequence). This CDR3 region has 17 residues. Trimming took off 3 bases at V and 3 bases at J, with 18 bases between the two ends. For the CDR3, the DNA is TGTGCCAGCAGCTTTTGGTCGGGACATCCTAACTACAATGAGCAGTTCTTC. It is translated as CASSFWSGHPNYNEQFF.

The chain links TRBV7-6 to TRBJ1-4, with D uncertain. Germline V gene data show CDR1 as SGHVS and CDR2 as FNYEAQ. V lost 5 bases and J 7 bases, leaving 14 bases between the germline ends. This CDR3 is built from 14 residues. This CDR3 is CASSLARLGEKLFF. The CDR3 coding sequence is TGTGCCAGCAGCCTCGCTAGGCTGGGTGAAAAACTGTTTTTT.

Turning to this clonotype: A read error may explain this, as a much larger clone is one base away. The CDR3 bases are TGTGCCAGCAGCTTAGATGCAGGGGGGCTCGAGTACGCCGGGGAGCTGTTTTTT. Encoded protein: CASSLDAGGLEYAGELFF. The chain links TRBV7-6 to TRBJ2-2; D is perhaps TRBD1 (7 bases). This CDR3 spans 18 amino acids. Trimming shortened V by 1 base and J by 6 bases, and 21 bases separated the two germline ends. CDR1 SGHVS and CDR2 FNYEAQ come from the germline V gene. Together with reference TRBV7-6 and TRBJ2-2, the CDR3 gives the full variable domain: GAGVSQSPRYKVTKRGQDVALRCDPISGHVSLYWYRQALGQGPEFLTYFNYEAQQDKSGLPNDRFSAERPEGSISTLTIQRTEQRDSAMYRCASSLDAGGLEYAGELFFGEGSRLTVL.

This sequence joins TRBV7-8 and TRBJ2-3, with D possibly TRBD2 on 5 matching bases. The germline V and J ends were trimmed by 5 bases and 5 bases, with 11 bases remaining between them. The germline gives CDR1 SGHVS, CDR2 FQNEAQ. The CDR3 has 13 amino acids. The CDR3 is CASSQDGIDTQYF. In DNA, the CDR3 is TGTGCCAGCAGCCAGGACGGGATAGATACGCAGTATTTT.

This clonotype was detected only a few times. The CDR3 coding sequence is TGTGCCAGCCGGGGCTACATGATCGTTGGAGGCTACACCTTC. Amino acid sequence: CASRGYMIVGGYTF. The genes are TRBV12-3 or TRBV12-4 and TRBJ1-2; maybe TRBD1 (5 bases). The CDR3 loop spans 14 amino acids. Trimming removed 8 bases at V and 8 bases at J, with 21 bases between.

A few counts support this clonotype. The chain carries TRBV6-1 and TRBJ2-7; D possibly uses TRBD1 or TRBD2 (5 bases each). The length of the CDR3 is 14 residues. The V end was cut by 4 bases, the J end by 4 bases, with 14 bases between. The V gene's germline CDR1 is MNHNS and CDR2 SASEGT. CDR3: CASSARDGFYEQYF. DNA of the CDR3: TGTGCCAGCAGTGCCCGGGACGGGTTTTACGAGCAGTACTTC.

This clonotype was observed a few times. This CDR3 is CASSSRGGHPNEQFF. As DNA, the CDR3 is TGTGCCAGCAGCTCGAGGGGGGGGCATCCCAATGAGCAGTTCTTC. This sequence joins TRBV6-5 and TRBJ2-1; a weak D match, TRBD2 (7 bases). This CDR3 has 15 amino acids. The germline gives CDR1 MNHEY, CDR2 SVGAGI. V lost 6 bases to trimming and J lost 6 bases, with 18 bases between them.

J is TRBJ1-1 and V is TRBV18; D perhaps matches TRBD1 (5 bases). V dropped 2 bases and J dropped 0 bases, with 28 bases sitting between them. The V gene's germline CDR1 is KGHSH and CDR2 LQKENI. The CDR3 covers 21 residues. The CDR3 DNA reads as TGTGCCAGCTCACCAGTCGTAGGGGCCAAGGGATCAATCGGTATGAACACTGAAGCTTTCTTT. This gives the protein CASSPVVGAKGSIGMNTEAFF.

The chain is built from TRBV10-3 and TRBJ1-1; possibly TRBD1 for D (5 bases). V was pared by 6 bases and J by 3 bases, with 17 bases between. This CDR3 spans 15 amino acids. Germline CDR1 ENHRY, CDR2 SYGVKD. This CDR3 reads CAIREPQGTHTEAFF. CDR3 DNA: TGTGCCATCAGAGAACCCCAGGGAACTCACACTGAAGCTTTCTTT.

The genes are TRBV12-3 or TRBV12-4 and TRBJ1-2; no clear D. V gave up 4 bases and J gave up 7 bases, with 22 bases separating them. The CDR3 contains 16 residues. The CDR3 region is CASSSRVDRARAGYTF. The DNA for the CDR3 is TGTGCCAGCAGTTCGCGAGTGGACCGGGCCCGAGCTGGCTACACCTTC.

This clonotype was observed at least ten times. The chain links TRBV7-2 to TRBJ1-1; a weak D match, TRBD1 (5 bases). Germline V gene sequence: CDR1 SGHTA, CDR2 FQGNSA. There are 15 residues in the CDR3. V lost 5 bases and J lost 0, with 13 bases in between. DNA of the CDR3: TGTGCCAGCAGCCTTCCTCGACAGTTGAACACTGAAGCTTTCTTT. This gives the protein CASSLPRQLNTEAFF.

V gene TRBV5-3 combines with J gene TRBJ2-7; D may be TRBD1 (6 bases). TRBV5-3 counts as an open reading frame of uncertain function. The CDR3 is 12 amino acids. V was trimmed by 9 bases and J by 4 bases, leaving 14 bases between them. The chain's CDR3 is CATSTGTYEQYV. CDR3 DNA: TGTGCCACCTCGACAGGAACTTACGAGCAGTACGTC.

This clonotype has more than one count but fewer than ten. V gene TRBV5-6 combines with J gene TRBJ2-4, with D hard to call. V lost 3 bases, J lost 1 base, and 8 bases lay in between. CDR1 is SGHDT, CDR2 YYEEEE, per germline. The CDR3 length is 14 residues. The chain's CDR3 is CASSSEGAKNIQYF. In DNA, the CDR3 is TGTGCCAGCAGCTCAGAAGGGGCCAAAAACATTCAGTACTTC.

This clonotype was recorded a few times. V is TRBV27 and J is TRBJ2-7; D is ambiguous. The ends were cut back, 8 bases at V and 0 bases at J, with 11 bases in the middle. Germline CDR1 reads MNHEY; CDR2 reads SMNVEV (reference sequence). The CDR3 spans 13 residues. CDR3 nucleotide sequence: TGTGCCAGCGGGTTATCGAGCTCCTACGAGCAGTACGTC. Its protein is CASGLSSSYEQYV.

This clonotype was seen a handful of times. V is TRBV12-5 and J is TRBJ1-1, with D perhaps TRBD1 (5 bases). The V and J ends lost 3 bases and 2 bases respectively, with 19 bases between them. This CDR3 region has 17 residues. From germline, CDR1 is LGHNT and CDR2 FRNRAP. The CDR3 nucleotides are TGTGCTAGTGGTTTCCTCACTGGGGGATCAGAAAACACTGAAGCTTTCTTT. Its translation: CASGFLTGGSENTEAFF. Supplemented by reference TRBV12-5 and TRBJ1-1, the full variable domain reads DARVTQTPRHKVTEMGQEVTMRCQPILGHNTVFWYRQTMMQGLELLAYFRNRAPLDDSGMPKDRFSAEMPDATLATLKIQPSEPRDSAVYFCASGFLTGGSENTEAFFGQGTRLTVV.

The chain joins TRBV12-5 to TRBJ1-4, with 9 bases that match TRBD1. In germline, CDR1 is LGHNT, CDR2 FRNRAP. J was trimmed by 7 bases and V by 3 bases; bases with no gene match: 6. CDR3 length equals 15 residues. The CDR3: CASGFWTGEGEKLFF. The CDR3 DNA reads TGTGCTAGTGGTTTTTGGACAGGGGAGGGTGAAAAACTGTTTTTT.

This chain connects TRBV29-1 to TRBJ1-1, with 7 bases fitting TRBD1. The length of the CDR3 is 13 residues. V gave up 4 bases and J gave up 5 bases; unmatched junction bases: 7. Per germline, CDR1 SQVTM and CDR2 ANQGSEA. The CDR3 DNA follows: TGCAGCGTTGTTGAGGGGGCGAGAACTGAAGCTTTCTTT. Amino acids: CSVVEGARTEAFF.